This is a list of T cell receptor beta chains from one sample in a study of shared clonotypes between healthy human individuals. Clones were read by immunoSEQ multiplex PCR, and TCRdb kept only the in-frame ones, dropping some. The table includes 450,000 to 500,000 clones, less than 80% detected once. What was sequenced was PBMCs. The source is a woman between 40 and 55 years old in good health. Some clones in this sample may be carry-over from other donors' samples. CDR3s include the opening cysteine and the closing phenylalanine or tryptophan. The D gene is left open where the match is weak.

D gene	V gene	J gene	CDR3 protein
NA	TRBV28	TRBJ2-1	CASSPGDRDYNEQFF
NA	TRBV28	TRBJ1-2	CASSPGLYGYTF
NA	TRBV10-3	TRBJ1-2	CAISEYPGGYTF
TRBD2	TRBV28	TRBJ2-1	CASSLLAGGSYNEQFF
NA	TRBV4-2	TRBJ2-7	CASSQDPLYEQYF
NA	TRBV6-1	TRBJ1-1	CASWGALTEAFF
TRBD1	TRBV28	TRBJ1-2	CASSFFGQERYGYTF
TRBD1	TRBV27	TRBJ2-2	CASSLIAPRTGRSNTGELFF
TRBD1	TRBV5-6	TRBJ1-2	CASSFGPRGGPSNYGYTF
TRBD1	TRBV9	TRBJ2-3	CASSVGTGPADTQYF
TRBD1	TRBV6-6	TRBJ1-5	CASSKGLGTANQPQHF
TRBD1	TRBV19	TRBJ2-6	CATPPRDRLVEFGNSGANVLTF